The 7 T cell receptor beta chains below were found in one sample sequenced in a study of blood T cell repertoires in COVID-19. TCRdb's copy holds only in-frame clones and misses some; the assay was immunoSEQ multiplex PCR. Among approximately 170,000 clones listed, more than 75% were seen once. Sequenced sample: peripheral blood. The receptors were sampled from a young man with COVID-19, enrolled during active disease.

The rearrangement uses TRBV27 and TRBJ1-5; D gene ambiguous. Trimming left V 5 bases short and J 4 bases short, with 15 bases between. Germline lookup yields CDR1 MNHEY and CDR2 SMNVEV (reference sequence). The CDR3 is 15 residues long. As DNA, the CDR3 is TGTGCCAGCAGTGCCGGCGGCGGACTGAATCAGCCCCAGCATTTT. Amino acids: CASSAGGGLNQPQHF.

This chain links TRBV11-2 with TRBJ1-2, with D unresolved. V was cut by 6 bases and J by 8 bases, with 16 bases left in between. The CDR3 runs to 13 residues. In germline, CDR1 is SGHAT, CDR2 FQNNGV. Here the CDR3 reads CASRNRELGGYTF. DNA for the CDR3: TGTGCCAGCAGGAACCGGGAGCTAGGGGGCTACACCTTC.

The genes are TRBV5-4 and TRBJ1-1, with D perhaps TRBD1 (6 bases). Germline CDR1 and CDR2: SGHNT and YYREEE (reference sequence). Trimming stripped 0 bases from V and 0 bases from J, with 12 bases between. The CDR3 runs to 16 residues. CDR3 region: CASSLGRGSMNTEAFF. DNA of the CDR3: TGTGCCAGCAGCTTGGGTAGGGGGTCAATGAACACTGAAGCTTTCTTT.

V is TRBV29-1 and J is TRBJ2-1, with 7 bases matching TRBD2. Germline CDR1 is SQVTM and CDR2 is ANQGSEA. The CDR3 runs to 13 residues. J lost 3 bases, V lost 5 bases, and 4 bases had no gene match. Here the CDR3 reads CSVSGGLYNEQFF. The DNA of the CDR3 is TGCAGCGTTTCGGGAGGCCTCTACAATGAGCAGTTCTTC.

CDR3 sequence: CARSTHRVENTEAFF. In nucleotides, the CDR3 is TGTGCCAGAAGCACCCACAGGGTCGAGAACACTGAAGCTTTCTTT. The rearrangement uses TRBV5-3 and TRBJ1-1, with D possibly being TRBD1 (6 bases). TRBV5-3 is an ORF; its function is uncertain. This CDR3 is built from 15 residues. V gave up 4 bases and J gave up 1 base, with 14 bases separating them.

The chain is built from TRBV24-1 and TRBJ2-1; TRBD2 agrees at 14 bases. Germline CDR1 reads KGHDR; CDR2 reads SFDVKD. The V segment lost 1 base and the J segment 10 bases; nucleotides outside the gene matches: 8. The CDR3 loop spans 17 amino acids. In DNA, the CDR3 is TGTGCCACCAGTGATTTTGTAGGGACTAGCGGGAGCAGGGAGCAGTTCTTC. It codes for CATSDFVGTSGSREQFF.

The CDR3 DNA is TGTGCCAGCAGCTTTGGGACAGGGAACAATCAGCCCCAGCATTTT. It codes for CASSFGTGNNQPQHF. V and J are TRBV5-6 and TRBJ1-5, with TRBD1 matching over 9 bases. This CDR3 comprises 15 residues. V was pared by 2 bases and J by 3 bases, with 3 bases of the junction left unmatched. In germline, CDR1 is SGHDT, CDR2 YYEEEE. Looking up the rest from reference TRBV5-6 and TRBJ1-5 gives the full variable domain: DAGVTQSPTHLIKTRGQQVTLRCSPKSGHDTVSWYQQALGQGPQFIFQYYEEEERQRGNFPDRFSGHQFPNYSSELNVNALLLGDSALYLCASSFGTGNNQPQHFGDGTRLSIL.